These 22 T cell receptor beta chains share one sample of origin, sequenced in a study of glioma-infiltrating T cells after dendritic cell vaccination. Here immunoSEQ multiplex PCR was the method, and the copy in TCRdb shows in-frame clones only, minus some. The profile covers around 62,000 clones, with around 83% appearing a single time and around 9.6% taken by the ten largest. The sequencing here drew on blood, taken before dendritic cell vaccination. Receptor source: a human donor with glioblastoma.

This clone occurred a few times. The chain has TRBV19 and TRBJ2-1, with 8 positions matching TRBD2. Trimming removed 3 bases from V and 5 bases from J; junction bases left unmatched: 3. The CDR3 spans 14 residues. Germline CDR1 is LNHDA and CDR2 is SQIVND (reference sequence). CDR3 in amino acids: CASSIGGGNNEQFF. CDR3 nucleotide sequence: TGTGCCAGTAGTATCGGCGGGGGGAACAATGAGCAGTTCTTC.

V is TRBV5-4 and J is TRBJ2-3, with TRBD2 as a possible D gene (7 bases). This CDR3 region has 17 residues. In germline, CDR1 is SGHNT, CDR2 YYREEE (reference sequence). The V end was cut by 4 bases, the J end by 0 bases, with 18 bases between. The CDR3 DNA reads TGTGCCAGCAGCCCGATGTCCGCGGGGGCCAGCACAGATACGCAGTATTTT. Its protein is CASSPMSAGASTDTQYF.

This clone appeared a single time. The genes are TRBV19 and TRBJ1-6; D remains ambiguous. Germline V gene sequence: CDR1 LNHDA, CDR2 SQIVND (reference sequence). The CDR3 is 15 amino acids. The germline V and J ends were trimmed by 3 bases and 7 bases, with 13 bases remaining between them. CDR3 DNA: TGTGCCAGTAGTATTGTTCTCGGAGGGAATTCACCCCTCCACTTT. This codes for CASSIVLGGNSPLHF. The whole variable domain, remainder taken from reference TRBV19 and TRBJ1-6, is DGGITQSPKYLFRKEGQNVTLSCEQNLNHDAMYWYRQDPGQGLRLIYYSQIVNDFQKGDIAEGYSVSREKKESFPLTVTSAQKNPTAFYLCASSIVLGGNSPLHFGNGTRLTVT.

The chain carries TRBV4-1 and TRBJ1-5, with D perhaps matching TRBD1 (6 bases). Germline V gene sequence: CDR1 MGHRA, CDR2 YSYEKL. The CDR3 totals 16 residues. The V end was cut by 1 base, the J end by 9 bases, with 19 bases between. The CDR3 DNA is TGCGCCAGCAGCCAAGCTGGACAGAGGGGTGATTGGCCCCAGCATTTT. Its translation: CASSQAGQRGDWPQHF.

This chain uses TRBV5-1 with TRBJ1-1; 7 positions match TRBD1. The V gene's germline CDR1 is SGHRS and CDR2 YFSETQ. V dropped 0 bases and J dropped 7; count of bases not matched to a gene: 6. The CDR3 runs 14 residues. The CDR3 reads CASSLEHRGGEAFF. The CDR3 bases are TGCGCCAGCAGCTTGGAGCACAGGGGAGGTGAAGCTTTCTTT.

V usage is TRBV29-1 and J usage is TRBJ1-5, with a possible D match to TRBD1 (5 bases). CDR3 length: 12 residues. Trimming stripped 7 bases from V and 5 bases from J, with 12 bases between. Germline-derived CDR1 and CDR2 are SQVTM and ANQGSEA. Written as DNA, the CDR3 is TGCAGCGCCAGGGATCACGATCAGCCCCAGCATTTT. Amino acids: CSARDHDQPQHF.

The chain employs TRBV10-2 and TRBJ2-3; 7 bases fit TRBD2. The CDR3 extends over 14 amino acids. Per the germline V gene, CDR1 is WSHSY and CDR2 is SAAADI. V was clipped by 9 bases and J by 2 bases; unmatched bases: 8. CDR3 nucleotide sequence: TGCGCCAGTCGATTAGCGGGCCTCACAGATACGCAGTATTTT. This sequence encodes CASRLAGLTDTQYF.

This clone occurred once. The chain combines TRBV18 with TRBJ2-1, with 9 bases identical to TRBD2. This CDR3 region has 14 residues. After removal of 4 bases from V and 4 bases from J, the junction contained 2 bases not matched to a gene. The germline gives CDR1 KGHSH, CDR2 LQKENI. CDR3 in DNA: TGTGCCAGCTCACGTAGCGGGGGATACAATGAGCAGTTCTTC. Translation: CASSRSGGYNEQFF. The full variable domain, completed using reference TRBV18 and TRBJ2-1, is NAGVMQNPRHLVRRRGQEARLRCSPMKGHSHVYWYRQLPEEGLKFMVYLQKENIIDESGMPKERFSAEFPKEGPSILRIQQVVRGDSAAYFCASSRSGGYNEQFFGPGTRLTVL.

The chain couples TRBV10-3 to TRBJ1-5, with 7 bases that match TRBD1. There are 14 residues in the CDR3. The V segment lost 2 bases and the J segment 5 bases; nucleotides outside the gene matches: 3. Germline V CDR1 and CDR2: ENHRY, SYGVKD. The CDR3 DNA sequence: TGTGCCATCAGTGAGAACGACAGGGATCAGCCCCAGCATTTT. Protein: CAISENDRDQPQHF.

The sample holds one count of this clone. V is TRBV11-2 and J is TRBJ2-5; TRBD2 might be the D (5 bases). Per germline, CDR1 SGHAT and CDR2 FQNNGV. Trimming pared 6 bases from V and 5 bases from J, leaving 16 bases between. The CDR3 contains 14 residues. The CDR3 here is CASSKTRTGETQYF. Here the CDR3 DNA reads TGTGCCAGCAGTAAGACACGGACTGGGGAGACCCAGTACTTC.

The V call is TRBV19, the J call TRBJ2-1; 7 bases match TRBD2. CDR3 size: 16 residues. V trimming: 4 bases; J trimming: 6 bases; junction bases outside the gene matches: 12. In germline, CDR1 is LNHDA, CDR2 SQIVND (reference sequence). The CDR3 loop reads CASSNGMGRGTNEQFF. CDR3 bases: TGTGCCAGTAGTAACGGGATGGGGCGGGGGACCAATGAGCAGTTCTTC.

The rearrangement uses TRBV5-8 and TRBJ1-1, with D unresolved. Germline V gives CDR1 SGHTS, CDR2 YDEGEE. With 6 bases removed from V and 1 base from J, the gap between germline ends came to 7 bases. The CDR3 has 12 residues. The CDR3 spells CASNRGNTEAFF. In DNA form, the CDR3 reads TGTGCCAGCAACCGCGGGAACACTGAAGCTTTCTTT.

The CDR3 nucleotides read TGTGCCAGCAGCTTAGTTGGGGGCTTTGGCTACACCTTC. Translated, it gives CASSLVGGFGYTF. This sequence joins TRBV7-2 and TRBJ1-2; possible D gene TRBD1, 6 bases. The germline CDR1 and CDR2 sequences are SGHTA and FQGNSA. Trimming took off 1 base at V and 7 bases at J, with 10 bases between the two ends. This CDR3 has 13 residues.

The CDR3 is CASSLQVVAREAFF. In DNA, the CDR3 is TGTGCCAGCAGCCTTCAGGTGGTCGCAAGAGAAGCTTTCTTT. The genes are TRBV7-8 and TRBJ1-1; D is undetermined. V lost 5 bases, J lost 8 bases, and 18 bases lay in between. Looked up from germline, CDR1 is SGHVS and CDR2 is FQNEAQ. There are 14 residues in the CDR3.

The gene calls are TRBV10-3 and TRBJ1-5, with 9 bases identical to TRBD1. CDR3 length: 14 amino acids. Trimming at V came to 6 bases and at J to 6 bases, leaving 6 bases not matched to a gene. CDR1 and CDR2 (germline): ENHRY, SYGVKD. As DNA, the CDR3 is TGTGCCATCAGCGTGGACAGGGGAGGTCAGCCCCAGCATTTT. It yields the protein CAISVDRGGQPQHF.

This clone has more than one count but fewer than ten. V is TRBV7-8 and J is TRBJ1-5; D gene unclear. The V end was cut by 3 bases, the J end by 3 bases, with 6 bases between. Germline V gene lookup returns CDR1 SGHVS and CDR2 FQNEAQ. The CDR3 is 13 amino acids. CDR3 amino acids: CASSFAANQPQHF. The CDR3 coding sequence is TGTGCCAGCAGCTTTGCGGCCAATCAGCCCCAGCATTTT.

The chain uses TRBV5-4 and TRBJ2-7, with 12 nucleotides matching TRBD2. Germline-derived CDR1 and CDR2 are SGHNT and YYREEE (reference sequence). The trim removed 0 bases at V and 5 bases at J, leaving 12 bases unmatched. This CDR3 comprises 18 residues. DNA of the CDR3: TGTGCCAGCAGCTTGGGGTCTAGCGGGGGGGCCTATCCCCACGAGCAGTACTTC. It codes for CASSLGSSGGAYPHEQYF.

CDR3 DNA sequence: TGTGCCAGCAGTCCACAAACAGGGTTGCACGAGCAGTACTTC. Amino acid sequence: CASSPQTGLHEQYF. This rearrangement joins TRBV28 to TRBJ2-7; TRBD1 is a possible D gene (6 bases). From germline, CDR1 is MDHEN and CDR2 SYDVKM. The CDR3 covers 14 residues. V dropped 5 bases and J dropped 5 bases, with 16 bases sitting between them. Complete variable domain (other parts from reference TRBV28 and TRBJ2-7): DVKVTQSSRYLVKRTGEKVFLECVQDMDHENMFWYRQDPGLGLRLIYFSYDVKMKEKGDIPEGYSVSREKKERFSLILESASTNQTSMYLCASSPQTGLHEQYFGPGTRLTVT.

V gene TRBV18 combines with J gene TRBJ2-3, with a tentative D call TRBD2 (5 bases). V lost 2 bases and J lost 14, with 17 bases in between. Germline CDR1 and CDR2: KGHSH and LQKENI. The CDR3 totals 13 residues. CDR3 sequence (DNA): TGTGCCAGCTCACCAGGGAGTCGAGGTGTTCGGTATTTT. Residues: CASSPGSRGVRYF.

The rearrangement uses TRBV5-1 and TRBJ2-7; 13 positions agree with TRBD2. Per the germline V gene, CDR1 is SGHRS and CDR2 is YFSETQ. The CDR3 is made up of 17 amino acids. The V gene end was trimmed by 4 bases and the J gene end by 6 bases; junction bases not matched to a gene: 13. CDR3 amino acids: CASSTRILAGGPGEQYF. In DNA form, the CDR3 reads TGCGCCAGCAGCACTCGTATACTAGCGGGGGGGCCAGGCGAGCAGTACTTC.

This chain connects TRBV7-6 to TRBJ1-1; no firm D call. Germline loops: CDR1 SGHVS, CDR2 FNYEAQ. V lost 5 bases and J lost 1, with 17 bases in between. This CDR3 is built from 16 residues. In DNA, the CDR3 is TGTGCCAGCAGCCGTGCACTGGCGGGGAGGAACACTGAAGCTTTCTTT. This gives the protein CASSRALAGRNTEAFF.

This chain connects TRBV5-6 to TRBJ1-1; D ambiguous. This CDR3 comprises 13 residues. Germline V lookup: CDR1 SGHDT, CDR2 YYEEEE. Trimming left V 2 bases short and J 3 bases short, with 8 bases between. In nucleotides, the CDR3 is TGTGCCAGCAGCTTTCGGTTTCACACTGAAGCTTTCTTT. Its translation: CASSFRFHTEAFF.